This T cell receptor (beta chain) was sequenced in a study of post-analysis software for immune sequencing data. Background on the study: The disease courses covered relapsing-remitting, secondary progressive and progressive-relapsing multiple sclerosis. Points from the study as a whole: By F measure, samples from a shared preparation batch strongly co-clustered. Versus controls, multiple sclerosis patients showed significantly lower diversity (normalized Chao1). Five or six TRBV segments, TRBV5-6, TRBV5-1 and TRBV20-1 among them, were found more frequent in patients than controls.

Unique-molecular-identifier-tagged TCR beta cDNA libraries were used. T cells numbering roughly 0.95 to 10 million gave rise to some 520,000 cDNA molecules. In TCRdb, the PCR reads were re-called with MiXCR into one record per CDR3 protein. The table shows around 440,000 distinct CDR3 sequences, with less than 45% occurring only once. The sample holds a few counts of this clonotype. Its target is not known. Trimming cost V 5 bases and J 3 bases; bases outside gene matches: 4. The CDR3 covers 14 residues. Germline lookup yields CDR1 SQVTM and CDR2 ANQGSEA. The genes are TRBV29-1 and TRBJ2-7, with 13 positions matching TRBD2. The sample taken for sequencing was blood. The sequence was obtained from a girl aged 10-17 years with multiple sclerosis. The CDR3 region is CSVTGLAGVYEQYF. The CDR3 nucleotides are TGCAGCGTTACCGGACTAGCGGGAGTCTACGAGCAGTACTTC.